This T cell receptor (beta chain) comes out of a study of blood T cell repertoires in COVID-19 (dated by TCRdb to 2019 to 2021). For the study in its entirety: Samples from collaborators originated in the United States, Italy and Spain and spanned both the acute and convalescent phases of COVID-19. The repertoires were released in a freely available public database meant as a resource for research on the immune response to SARS-CoV-2. The material from the prospective study consisted of cDNA or gDNA derived from T cells, B-cell-depleted T cells, or PBMCs. The dataset comprised deeply sampled blood TCRbeta repertoires from subjects exposed to, actively infected with, or recovered from COVID-19. Nearly every sample came with metadata listing a de-identified subject ID, COVID-19 status, age in years and sex. The samples were drawn from two sources: the first 160 participants of the ongoing ImmuneRACE study, and 1,254 subjects contributed by 6 global collaborators. Where HLA class I and class II types were available, the types were taken from metadata supplied by the sample provider, not from assay-based typing.

Clipping removes 6 bases from V and 7 bases from J, with 10 as the unmatched junction base count. As encoded in the germline V gene, CDR1 is SNHLY while CDR2 is FYNNEI. Counted from cysteine to phenylalanine, this CDR3 has 15 amino acids. Solely the CDR3 DNA is kept, with 45 bases framed from the first base. The immunoSEQ Assay, a bias-controlled multiplex PCR, was used to amplify TCRbeta CDR3 regions from genomic DNA. On the authors' methods: Within the assay, amplification of reference gene primers was used to estimate how many nucleated cells each sample contained. To quantify the absolute abundance of each unique TCRbeta CDR3 rearrangement, sequence reads were collapsed and filtered. For each sample, productive Simpson clonality was calculated as the square root of Simpson's diversity index across productive rearrangements. Here the immuneACCESS table is served through TCRdb, limited to in-frame sequences with V and J called. Missing clones are a known gap in these copies; in checked studies unresolved V genes cover under half, and the rest lacks a known reason. V and J calls and clone size come straight from that table; D and trimming were deduced from the DNA. The sample records 150,000 to 200,000 clones, about three quarters of which are singletons. The ten most abundant clones make up around 24% of the sample.

A note on this clone: It lacks a known antigen. No base quality values were provided; no much bigger clone lies one nucleotide off.

Collaborating institutions collected whole blood in K2EDTA tubes following their own protocols. For TCRbeta analysis, collaborator samples were shipped as frozen whole blood, as isolated PBMCs, or as DNA extracted from either sample type. Broader findings and caveats from the paper: The quantity of clinical and demographic metadata differed by source and by participant and was supplied without curation.

The source is a woman in her sixties or seventies with acute or convalescent COVID-19. Material: peripheral blood. The chain was built from TRBV2 and TRBJ2-7; the central 12 bases match TRBD2. CDR3 reads: CASSVRTSGIGEQYF. The DNA sequence reads TGTGCCAGCAGCGTACGGACTAGCGGGATAGGGGAGCAGTACTTC.